The 17 T cell receptor beta chains presented below share a single source sample, sequenced in a study of T cells in Graves' hyperthyroidism and ophthalmopathy. From RNA transcripts, TCR beta CDR3 regions were amplified. The HTBI primer set served for first-round RT-PCR of the TCR CDR3. In TCRdb, the multiplex PCR reads were re-called with MiXCR into one record per CDR3 protein. The data contain 700,000 or so distinct CDR3 sequences, approximately 15% of them singletons. The sample was blood. The origin of the receptors is a woman aged 50 to 60 with Graves' ophthalmopathy.

The genes are TRBV10-3 and TRBJ1-6; no clear D. Trimming cost V 3 bases and J 6 bases, with 15 bases left between them. Germline values: CDR1 ENHRY, CDR2 SYGVKD. The CDR3 is 16 residues long. For the CDR3, the DNA is TGTGCCATCAGTGACCCTCCGGTCGTAGGTAATTCACCCCTCCACTTT. As protein: CAISDPPVVGNSPLHF.

This clonotype came up many times. The gene calls are TRBV18 and TRBJ2-3; D not certain. The CDR3 contains 15 residues. With 3 bases removed from V and 0 bases from J, the gap between germline ends came to 10 bases. CDR1 KGHSH and CDR2 LQKENI come from the germline V gene. The DNA for the CDR3 is TGTGCCAGCTCACCTTCACGTACTAGCACAGATACGCAGTATTTT. As protein: CASSPSRTSTDTQYF.

This clonotype showed up many times. CDR3 DNA sequence: TGTGCCAGCAGCCCTGGCCACGGCGAGCAGTACTTC. This translates into CASSPGHGEQYF. The J gene is TRBJ2-7, the V gene TRBV7-3; D remains ambiguous. V gave up 5 bases and J gave up 6 bases, with 11 bases separating them. CDR3 length: 12 amino acids. Per germline, CDR1 SGHTA and CDR2 FQGTGA.

This clonotype was counted many times. The gene calls are TRBV20-1 and TRBJ2-1, with D perhaps being TRBD1 or TRBD2 (5 bases each). CDR1 and CDR2 (germline): DFQATT, SNEGSKA (reference sequence). V lost 5 bases and J 0 bases, leaving 14 bases between the germline ends. The CDR3 length is 15 residues. In DNA form, the CDR3 reads TGCAGTGCTCTCCGGGACCTGAGCTCCTACAATGAGCAGTTCTTC. It specifies CSALRDLSSYNEQFF.

This clonotype was seen many times. The genes are TRBV4-3 and TRBJ2-7, with D tentatively TRBD1 (6 bases). This CDR3 has 15 amino acids. The germline gives CDR1 LGHNA, CDR2 YSLEER. Trimming took off 0 bases at V and 4 bases at J, with 13 bases between the two ends. The CDR3, as DNA: TGCGCCAGCAGCCAAGAAACAGGGTTTCGGTACGAGCAGTACTTC. This gives the protein CASSQETGFRYEQYF.

This clonotype was found many times. J is TRBJ2-4 and V is TRBV28; 8 bases map to TRBD2. The CDR3 length is 15 residues. The V gene's germline CDR1 is MDHEN and CDR2 SYDVKM. With V trimmed by 6 bases and J by 4 bases, 8 bases remained unmatched. The CDR3 region is CASSTTRGGKNIQYF. The CDR3 DNA reads TGTGCCAGCAGCACGACCCGGGGGGGAAAAAACATTCAGTACTTC.

To note about this clonotype: This clone may be a read error of a much larger clone one base away. The rearrangement uses TRBV6-2 or TRBV6-3 and TRBJ2-5, with D unclear. Germline CDR1 MNHEY, CDR2 SVGEGT. The CDR3 is made up of 13 amino acids. The CDR3 here is CAGSGHPRKTQYF. The CDR3 nucleotides read TGTGCCGGCAGTGGTCACCCCCGGAAGACCCAGTACTTC.

This sequence joins TRBV20-1 and TRBJ2-1; 12 bases align to TRBD2. V was pared by 3 bases and J by 2 bases, with 8 bases of the junction left unmatched. The CDR3 spans 17 residues. Germline V gives CDR1 DFQATT, CDR2 SNEGSKA (reference sequence). DNA of the CDR3: TGCAGTGCTAGGGCAGGGGCTAGCGGGAGGGCCTACAATGAGCAGTTCTTC. Translated, it gives CSARAGASGRAYNEQFF.

The chain's CDR3 is CASSFWTSGNEQYF. Written as DNA, the CDR3 is TGTGCCAGCAGTTTTTGGACTAGCGGGAACGAGCAGTACTTC. The chain recombines TRBV25-1 with TRBJ2-7; 12 nucleotides align to TRBD2. Germline assignment: CDR1 MGHDK and CDR2 SYGVNS. This CDR3 spans 14 amino acids. Trimming removed 5 bases from V and 5 bases from J; junction bases left unmatched: 4.

Turning to this clonotype: Possible read error: a much larger clone is one base away. This chain uses TRBV20-1 with TRBJ2-3, with D possibly TRBD1 on 6 matching bases. This CDR3 contains 14 residues. CDR1 and CDR2 (germline): DFQATT, SNEGSKA (reference sequence). DNA of the CDR3: TGCAGTGCTAAGAGGAGAGGGGGTGTCGTTACGCGGTATTTT. Translating gives CSAKRRGGVVTRYF.

The CDR3 DNA is TGCAGTGCTATCGCGGGAGTAACCGGGGAGCTGTTTTTT. The encoded protein is CSAIAGVTGELFF. The chain combines TRBV20-1 with TRBJ2-2; 7 bases align to TRBD2. V shed 4 bases, J shed 5 bases, and the junction held 4 bases outside the gene matches. The CDR3 runs to 13 residues. Germline V CDR1 and CDR2: DFQATT, SNEGSKA (reference sequence).

The genes are TRBV19 and TRBJ2-1; 10 nucleotides line up with TRBD2. The CDR3 totals 15 residues. Looked up from germline, CDR1 is LNHDA and CDR2 is SQIVND (reference sequence). Trimming at V came to 7 bases and at J to 3 bases, leaving 6 bases not matched to a gene. The CDR3 DNA sequence: TGTGCCAGTATCTCTAGCGGGAGAGGCTACAATGAGCAGTTCTTC. Translated, it gives CASISSGRGYNEQFF.

This clonotype occurred many times. The J gene is TRBJ2-2, the V gene TRBV28, with no clear D. Trimming removed 3 bases at V and 0 bases at J, with 5 bases between. Germline CDR1 reads MDHEN; CDR2 reads SYDVKM. The length of the CDR3 is 14 residues. In nucleotides, the CDR3 is TGTGCCAGCAGTTTTAACACGAACACCGGGGAGCTGTTTTTT. Its translation: CASSFNTNTGELFF.

There are a few counts of this clonotype. CDR3 in amino acids: CASMSNYGYTF. DNA of the CDR3: TGTGCCAGTATGAGTAACTATGGCTACACCTTC. This chain links TRBV19 with TRBJ1-2; D is undetermined. Germline assignment: CDR1 LNHDA and CDR2 SQIVND (reference sequence). The CDR3 has 11 amino acids. Trimming removed 7 bases at V and 1 base at J, with 4 bases between.

This clonotype came up many times. The chain recombines TRBV7-8 with TRBJ1-1; no reliable D call. The length of the CDR3 is 15 residues. CDR1 and CDR2 from the germline V gene are SGHVS and FQNEAQ. V lost 0 bases, J lost 1 base, and 9 bases lay in between. CDR3 DNA sequence: TGTGCCAGCAGCTTAGCTCGTTCGGGGAACACTGAAGCTTTCTTT. This gives the protein CASSLARSGNTEAFF. The full variable domain, rest sourced from reference TRBV7-8 and TRBJ1-1, is GAGVSQSPRYKVAKRGQDVALRCDPISGHVSLFWYQQALGQGPEFLTYFQNEAQLDKSGLPSDRFFAERPEGSVSTLKIQRTQQEDSAVYLCASSLARSGNTEAFFGQGTRLTVV.

This clonotype was seen a handful of times. The rearrangement uses TRBV6-1 and TRBJ1-2; a weak D match, TRBD1 (6 bases). Germline assignment: CDR1 MNHNS and CDR2 SASEGT. The CDR3 consists of 14 residues. Trimming removed 6 bases at V and 8 bases at J, with 19 bases between. CDR3 residues: CASSGEGQQPGYTF. The CDR3 region has the DNA TGTGCCAGCAGCGGAGAAGGACAGCAACCCGGCTACACCTTC.

This clonotype was counted at least ten times. This chain joins TRBV28 and TRBJ1-5, with TRBD1 matching over 8 bases. CDR1 and CDR2 (germline): MDHEN, SYDVKM. This CDR3 region has 16 residues. J gave up 2 bases and V 4 bases, and 7 bases lay outside the gene matches. This chain's CDR3 is CASSYNEGQGNQPQHF. The CDR3 DNA reads as TGTGCCAGCAGTTACAACGAGGGACAGGGCAATCAGCCCCAGCATTTT.